This T cell receptor (beta chain) emerged from a study of blood T cell repertoires in COVID-19. Study-level information: Acute and convalescent COVID-19 samples came from the United States, Italy and Spain. T cells, B-cell-depleted T cells, or PBMCs provided the cDNA or gDNA that served as material.

Original methodology: Researchers report that nucleated cell counts were estimated from reference gene primer amplification. Sequencing was performed with immunoSEQ multiplex PCR; in TCRdb, only in-frame clones are kept and a portion is missing. V and J calls and clone size are as listed in that table; D and trimming were resolved from the DNA. The table lists 75,000 to 80,000 clones, 70% to 90% of them singletons. Seattle patients were enrolled during active infection and followed longitudinally. The trim removed 4 bases at V and 2 bases at J, leaving 2 bases unmatched. CDR1 and CDR2 (germline): SNHLY, FYNNEI. The CDR3 extends over 15 amino acids.

The origin of this receptor is a man between 60 and 70 years old with COVID-19, enrolled during active disease. V gene TRBV2 combines with J gene TRBJ2-2; the match to TRBD1 covers 9 bases. The sample consisted of peripheral blood. The chain's CDR3 is CASSGQGGNTGELFF. The CDR3, as DNA: TGTGCCAGCAGTGGACAGGGGGGTAACACCGGGGAGCTGTTTTTT.